These 22 T cell receptor beta chains share one sample of origin, sequenced in a study of Tregs in tolerant kidney transplant recipients (dated by TCRdb to between 2019 and 2020). The time point label for this specimen denotes: blood sample drawn before combined kidney and bone marrow transplant. The library was made by the immunoSEQ multiplex PCR assay. TCRdb provides this immuneACCESS table in a form limited to in-frame rearrangements. Some clones are lacking; in checked studies, under half of them reflect an unresolved V gene, and why the rest are absent is not known. This sample is represented by roughly 80,000 clones; 91% of them were singletons. Clones ranked in the top ten supply about 0.36% of the sample. The input for sequencing was Tregs from blood, taken before the transplant. These receptors originate from a human donor who received a combined kidney and bone marrow transplant.

This clone is a singleton in its sample. The chain employs TRBV28 and TRBJ2-7, with 11 bases aligning to TRBD2. Losses at the gene ends were 5 bases for V and 0 bases for J; bases not matched to a gene: 9. This CDR3 contains 17 residues. Germline CDR1 reads MDHEN; CDR2 reads SYDVKM. The CDR3 loop is CASSPPGLAESSYEQYF. The CDR3 DNA reads TGTGCCAGCAGTCCGCCGGGACTAGCGGAGAGCTCCTACGAGCAGTACTTC.

The chain uses TRBV5-1 and TRBJ1-4; no firm D call. The V end was cut by 1 base, the J end by 0 bases, with 7 bases between. This CDR3 is 15 amino acids long. The V gene's germline CDR1 is SGHRS and CDR2 YFSETQ. In DNA form, the CDR3 reads TGCGCCAGCAGCTTGAGTGGGTCAACTAATGAAAAACTGTTTTTT. Translation: CASSLSGSTNEKLFF.

This clone was seen once. V and J are TRBV11-2 and TRBJ1-1; D possibly corresponds to TRBD1 (5 bases). This CDR3 is 16 amino acids long. Trimming removed 1 base at V and 1 base at J, with 13 bases between. Germline assignment: CDR1 SGHAT and CDR2 FQNNGV. The CDR3 nucleotides are TGTGCCAGCAGCTTAGTGTCAGGGAAGACGAACACTGAAGCTTTCTTT. It yields the protein CASSLVSGKTNTEAFF.

The chain has TRBV18 and TRBJ2-7, with 13 positions matching TRBD2. The V gene's germline CDR1 is KGHSH and CDR2 LQKENI. There are 14 residues in the CDR3. J was trimmed by 11 bases and V by 3 bases; bases with no gene match: 7. The CDR3 DNA sequence: TGTGCCAGCTCACCCAGAGGACTAGCGGGAGATAAGTACTTC. Translated, it gives CASSPRGLAGDKYF.

This clone was recorded only once. This chain connects TRBV29-1 to TRBJ2-5; 12 positions match TRBD2. The CDR3 has 14 residues. The V gene's germline CDR1 is SQVTM and CDR2 ANQGSEA. Germline trimming cut 5 bases from V and 6 bases from J; bases unmatched to any gene: 7. CDR3 coding DNA: TGCAGCGTTACTGAGACTAGCGGGAGAAAGACCCAGTACTTC. This codes for CSVTETSGRKTQYF.

The chain joins TRBV2 to TRBJ2-5; 8 bases align to TRBD1. V lost 6 bases, J lost 4 bases, and 22 bases stayed unmatched. CDR3 length: 19 amino acids. Germline CDR1 SNHLY, CDR2 FYNNEI. CDR3 region: CASSKTGTGPGVYLETQYF. The CDR3 DNA reads TGTGCCAGCAGCAAAACCGGGACAGGTCCCGGTGTGTATCTAGAGACCCAGTACTTC.

The gene calls are TRBV28 and TRBJ2-5; D remains ambiguous. The CDR3 totals 14 residues. Germline V lookup: CDR1 MDHEN, CDR2 SYDVKM. V was clipped by 3 bases and J by 11 bases, with 19 bases between them. The CDR3 loop reads CASSFGPAVRYQYF. The DNA of the CDR3 is TGTGCCAGCAGTTTTGGTCCGGCCGTCCGGTATCAGTACTTC.

This chain links TRBV28 with TRBJ2-5; no clear D. The germline V gene encodes CDR1 MDHEN and CDR2 SYDVKM. With 5 bases removed from V and 1 base from J, the gap between germline ends came to 14 bases. The CDR3 length is 15 residues. The CDR3 DNA is TGTGCCAGCAGTCCTCGGGCTGGGATCCAAGAGACCCAGTACTTC. Translated, it gives CASSPRAGIQETQYF.

This clone has only a few counts. In DNA form, the CDR3 reads TGTGCCAGCAGACGGGACAGGGATAACTATGGCTACACCTTC. This encodes CASRRDRDNYGYTF. This rearrangement joins TRBV6-5 to TRBJ1-2, with 9 bases identical to TRBD1. The CDR3 is made up of 14 amino acids. V shed 6 bases and J 1 base; nucleotides not matched to a gene: 3. The germline V gene has CDR1 MNHEY and CDR2 SVGAGI.

The chain has TRBV29-1 and TRBJ1-3; perhaps TRBD1 as D (6 bases). V gave up 4 bases and J gave up 3 bases, with 22 bases separating them. The germline V gene encodes CDR1 SQVTM and CDR2 ANQGSEA. The CDR3 contains 17 residues. The CDR3 protein is CSVVGASGHPDGNTIYF. Written as DNA, the CDR3 is TGCAGCGTTGTGGGGGCATCGGGGCACCCCGATGGAAACACCATATATTTT.

This chain links TRBV5-4 with TRBJ2-7, with 14 bases aligning to TRBD2. With V trimmed by 4 bases and J by 0 bases, 3 bases remained unmatched. The germline CDR1 and CDR2 sequences are SGHNT and YYREEE (reference sequence). The CDR3 spans 16 residues. CDR3 residues: CASSPGTSGSSYEQYF. The DNA for the CDR3 is TGTGCCAGCAGCCCCGGGACTAGCGGGAGCTCCTACGAGCAGTACTTC. Full variable domain (outside the CDR3, taken from reference TRBV5-4 and TRBJ2-7): ETGVTQSPTHLIKTRGQQVTLRCSSQSGHNTVSWYQQALGQGPQFIFQYYREEENGRGNFPPRFSGLQFPNYSSELNVNALELDDSALYLCASSPGTSGSSYEQYFGPGTRLTVT.

V is TRBV5-1 and J is TRBJ1-4; TRBD1 might be the D (6 bases). The CDR3 extends over 14 amino acids. Germline CDR1 reads SGHRS; CDR2 reads YFSETQ. Trimming took off 1 base at V and 8 bases at J, with 12 bases between the two ends. The CDR3 reads CASSLHEGGEKLFF. Here the CDR3 DNA reads TGCGCCAGCAGCTTGCACGAGGGGGGCGAAAAACTGTTTTTT.

This chain uses TRBV5-1 with TRBJ2-1; TRBD2 aligns across 7 bases. The CDR3 length is 13 residues. V shed 3 bases and J 8 bases; nucleotides not matched to a gene: 5. Germline V gene data show CDR1 as SGHRS and CDR2 as YFSETQ. CDR3 residues: CASSSGLDHEQFF. The CDR3 bases are TGCGCCAGCAGCTCCGGACTAGATCATGAGCAGTTCTTC.

The CDR3, as DNA: TGTGCCAGCAGCCAAGGCAGTAGGGACAGGAACTATGGCTACACCTTC. Translated, it gives CASSQGSRDRNYGYTF. The V gene is TRBV4-2, the J gene TRBJ1-2, with 8 bases identical to TRBD1. The V segment lost 1 base and the J segment 2 bases; nucleotides outside the gene matches: 6. The germline V gene has CDR1 LGHNA and CDR2 YNFKEQ. The length of the CDR3 is 16 residues.

V and J are TRBV19 and TRBJ2-7; 10 bases match TRBD1. CDR3 length equals 14 residues. Germline V gives CDR1 LNHDA, CDR2 SQIVND (reference sequence). The J segment lost 6 bases and the V segment lost 3 bases, leaving 5 bases of the junction unmatched. This CDR3 reads CASSMGQGTLEQYF. CDR3 sequence (DNA): TGTGCCAGTAGTATGGGACAGGGGACCCTCGAGCAGTACTTC.

The chain couples TRBV2 to TRBJ2-3; 11 bases match TRBD2. The CDR3 runs to 13 residues. Germline lookup yields CDR1 SNHLY and CDR2 FYNNEI. The junction had 1 base not matched to a gene; V was cut back by 6 bases and J by 5 bases. CDR3 nucleotide sequence: TGTGCCAGCAGCGGACTAGCGGGAGATACGCAGTATTTT. It yields the protein CASSGLAGDTQYF. The whole variable domain, remainder taken from reference TRBV2 and TRBJ2-3, is EPEVTQTPSHQVTQMGQEVILRCVPISNHLYFYWYRQILGQKVEFLVSFYNNEISEKSEIFDDQFSVERPDGSNFTLKIRSTKLEDSAMYFCASSGLAGDTQYFGPGTRLTVL.

The V call is TRBV28, the J call TRBJ1-3, with a weak D call TRBD1 (6 bases). V lost 4 bases and J 4 bases, leaving 17 bases between the germline ends. The CDR3 length is 16 residues. Germline V gene data show CDR1 as MDHEN and CDR2 as SYDVKM. For the CDR3, the DNA is TGTGCCAGCAGTTCAGGGACACTCGGTCGCGGAAACACCATATATTTT. Amino acid sequence: CASSSGTLGRGNTIYF.

The chain combines TRBV5-4 with TRBJ2-1; 13 bases are a match to TRBD2. The CDR3 is made up of 15 amino acids. V shed 2 bases and J 5 bases; nucleotides not matched to a gene: 1. CDR1 and CDR2 (germline): SGHNT, YYREEE (reference sequence). CDR3 amino acids: CASSLGTSGNNEQFF. The DNA for the CDR3 is TGTGCCAGCAGCTTAGGGACTAGCGGGAACAATGAGCAGTTCTTC.

This clone was counted once. The chain joins TRBV28 to TRBJ1-3; D gene unclear. Trimming cost V 7 bases and J 3 bases, with 7 bases left between them. The CDR3 extends over 12 amino acids. Looked up from germline, CDR1 is MDHEN and CDR2 is SYDVKM. CDR3 loop: CASKRDGNTIYF. In nucleotides, the CDR3 is TGTGCCAGCAAACGGGATGGAAACACCATATATTTT.

This clone was observed a few times. This rearrangement joins TRBV6-5 to TRBJ2-6; D not resolved. In germline, CDR1 is MNHEY, CDR2 SVGAGI. The CDR3 is 15 residues long. Trimming stripped 2 bases from V and 0 bases from J, with 5 bases between. CDR3 DNA: TGTGCCAGCAGTTACAGCTACTCTGGGGCCAACGTCCTGACTTTC. The encoded protein is CASSYSYSGANVLTF.

The chain employs TRBV28 and TRBJ2-7; TRBD1 agrees at 11 bases. The CDR3 sequence is 14 residues long. The V gene end was trimmed by 0 bases and the J gene end by 6 bases; junction bases not matched to a gene: 1. Per the germline V gene, CDR1 is MDHEN and CDR2 is SYDVKM. CDR3 residues: CASSLWGTGGEQYF. The CDR3 DNA reads TGTGCCAGCAGTTTATGGGGGACAGGGGGCGAGCAGTACTTC.

The V gene is TRBV9, the J gene TRBJ2-1; 10 nucleotides line up with TRBD2. Germline-derived CDR1 and CDR2 are SGDLS and YYNGEE. V lost 0 bases and J lost 6; bases outside the gene matches: 6. The CDR3 has 16 amino acids. As DNA, the CDR3 is TGTGCCAGCAGCGTAGGAAGGAGCGGGAGGGCCAATGAGCAGTTCTTC. It codes for CASSVGRSGRANEQFF.